Below, 19 T cell receptor beta chains from the same sample are listed, as sequenced in a study of cytomegalovirus exposure and HLA in healthy donors. The PCR contained 60 Vbeta and 13 Jbeta primers. Only in-frame clones appear in the TCRdb table, and some are missing; sequencing was by immunoSEQ multiplex PCR. The table records approximately 190,000 clones, around 90% of them present only once. Sample: PBMCs. These receptors originate from a boy aged 2 to 10 in good health and CMV-seronegative.

This chain joins TRBV12-5 and TRBJ2-2, with 8 bases fitting TRBD1. The trim removed 1 base at V and 4 bases at J, leaving 5 bases unmatched. Germline V gene data show CDR1 as LGHNT and CDR2 as FRNRAP. CDR3 length equals 16 residues. The CDR3 nucleotides read TGTGCTAGTGGTTTGGGGACAGGGATGGGCACCGGGGAGCTGTTTTTT. The encoded protein is CASGLGTGMGTGELFF.

This clone is a singleton in its sample. The rearrangement joins TRBV21-1 to TRBJ2-2; TRBD2 reflects the table's D call only, with no check against the DNA. TRBV21-1 is a recognized pseudogene. There are 17 residues in the CDR3. The CDR3 DNA reads TGTGCCTTCGGGGCTAGCGGGAGATCTGGAGTCACCGGGGAGCTGTTTTTT. Amino acids: CAFGASGRSGVTGELFF.

This CDR3 is CASSYFGTGPKELFF. The CDR3 region has the DNA TGTGCCAGCAGTTACTTTGGGACAGGTCCTAAGGAGCTGTTTTTT. The chain joins TRBV6-5 to TRBJ2-2; 8 bases agree with TRBD1. Germline values: CDR1 MNHEY, CDR2 SVGAGI. The CDR3 contains 15 residues. The junction had 8 bases not matched to a gene; V was cut back by 1 base and J by 10 bases.

This sequence joins TRBV30 and TRBJ1-1; D not certain. The CDR3 is 12 amino acids. Per the germline V gene, CDR1 is GTSNPN and CDR2 is SVGIG (reference sequence). V lost 3 bases and J lost 8, with 13 bases in between. CDR3 sequence (DNA): TGTGCCTGGAGCCGTATAGAGGAAGAAGCTTTCTTT. Its translation: CAWSRIEEEAFF.

The chain employs TRBV19 and TRBJ2-5; D not certain. The CDR3 contains 13 residues. Trimming stripped 3 bases from V and 2 bases from J, with 7 bases between. In germline, CDR1 is LNHDA, CDR2 SQIVND (reference sequence). The CDR3: CASSIAGQETQYF. The CDR3 DNA follows: TGTGCCAGTAGTATTGCAGGTCAAGAGACCCAGTACTTC.

This chain joins TRBV6-6 and TRBJ2-1, with 8 bases fitting TRBD1. V shed 6 bases, J shed 6 bases, and the junction held 10 bases outside the gene matches. CDR1 is MNHNY and CDR2 is SVGAGI in the germline V gene (reference sequence). This CDR3 spans 15 amino acids. CDR3: CASSSSGGGTNEQFF. In DNA form, the CDR3 reads TGTGCCAGCAGCTCCTCAGGGGGCGGAACCAATGAGCAGTTCTTC.

The chain couples TRBV5-4 to TRBJ2-3; D may be TRBD2 (6 bases). Germline V gene sequence: CDR1 SGHNT, CDR2 YYREEE (reference sequence). The CDR3 spans 14 residues. Trimming stripped 4 bases from V and 2 bases from J, with 11 bases between. CDR3 amino acids: CASSPGLITDTQYF. The CDR3 DNA follows: TGTGCCAGCAGCCCGGGACTGATCACAGATACGCAGTATTTT.

The chain is built from TRBV6-4 and TRBJ1-2; D might be TRBD1 (5 bases). V dropped 3 bases and J dropped 4 bases, with 9 bases sitting between them. This CDR3 spans 13 amino acids. Germline V gene lookup returns CDR1 MRHNA and CDR2 SNTAGT. CDR3 sequence: CASSEVGGYGYTF. CDR3 nucleotide sequence: TGTGCCAGCAGTGAGGTCGGGGGCTATGGCTACACCTTC.

The V gene is TRBV13, the J gene TRBJ2-7; 7 bases line up with TRBD1. CDR1 PRHDT and CDR2 FYEKMQ come from the germline V gene (reference sequence). V was pared by 4 bases and J by 0 bases, with 6 bases of the junction left unmatched. The CDR3 has 15 residues. CDR3 nucleotides: TGTGCCAGCAGCTCGGGACAGCAGATCTCCTACGAGCAGTACTTC. Protein sequence: CASSSGQQISYEQYF. Full variable domain (outside the CDR3, taken from reference TRBV13 and TRBJ2-7): AAGVIQSPRHLIKEKRETATLKCYPIPRHDTVYWYQQGPGQDPQFLISFYEKMQSDKGSIPDRFSAQQFSDYHSELNMSSLELGDSALYFCASSSGQQISYEQYFGPGTRLTVT.

This clone was seen once. The rearrangement joins TRBV7-3 to TRBJ1-2; a weak D match, TRBD1 (5 bases). Germline V CDR1 and CDR2: SGHTA, FQGTGA. The CDR3 contains 13 residues. Trimming took off 2 bases at V and 5 bases at J, with 9 bases between the two ends. The CDR3 sequence is CASSLGAVYGYTF. The DNA for the CDR3 is TGTGCCAGCAGCTTAGGGGCAGTATATGGCTACACCTTC.

V and J are TRBV28 and TRBJ1-2; D unresolved. Germline V gives CDR1 MDHEN, CDR2 SYDVKM. V was pared by 6 bases and J by 3 bases, with 11 bases between. The CDR3 covers 13 residues. The CDR3 DNA sequence: TGTGCCAGCAGACCGGGTGCTGACTATGGCTACACCTTC. Protein sequence: CASRPGADYGYTF.

The rearrangement links TRBV5-1 to TRBJ2-1; 10 bases line up with TRBD2. From germline, CDR1 is SGHRS and CDR2 YFSETQ. This CDR3 contains 14 residues. Unmatched junction bases numbered 3, after V lost 2 bases and J lost 7 bases. The CDR3 here is CASSFGTSVNEQFF. In nucleotides, the CDR3 is TGCGCCAGCAGCTTCGGGACTAGCGTAAATGAGCAGTTCTTC.

The chain combines TRBV5-1 with TRBJ2-2, with TRBD1 identical over 12 bases. CDR1 is SGHRS, CDR2 YFSETQ, per germline. This CDR3 comprises 19 residues. J gave up 4 bases and V 0 bases, and 10 bases lay outside the gene matches. In DNA form, the CDR3 reads TGCGCCAGCAGCTTGGCCGGGACAGGGGGCGCCCGGGGCACCGGGGAGCTGTTTTTT. Protein sequence: CASSLAGTGGARGTGELFF.

V is TRBV15 and J is TRBJ2-7; weak D call: TRBD2 (5 bases). CDR3 size: 12 residues. CDR1 and CDR2 (germline): LNHNV, YYDKDF (reference sequence). The germline V and J ends were trimmed by 0 bases and 6 bases, with 6 bases remaining between them. The CDR3 reads CATSRDRGEQYF. The CDR3, as DNA: TGTGCCACCAGCAGAGATCGGGGCGAGCAGTACTTC.

This chain links TRBV6-5 with TRBJ1-2, with 11 nucleotides matching TRBD1. The CDR3 runs to 14 residues. CDR1 is MNHEY and CDR2 is SVGAGI in the germline V gene. V shed 5 bases and J 8 bases; nucleotides not matched to a gene: 7. The CDR3 region has the DNA TGTGCCAGCAGTCTCCTGGGACAGGGGGACGGCTACACCTTC. Its protein is CASSLLGQGDGYTF.

A word on this clone: The same CDR3 is also encoded by other DNA sequences in this sample. This chain links TRBV27 with TRBJ2-7; 7 positions match TRBD2. The germline V gene encodes CDR1 MNHEY and CDR2 SMNVEV (reference sequence). With V trimmed by 5 bases and J by 3 bases, 13 bases remained unmatched. The CDR3 consists of 16 residues. CDR3 in DNA: TGTGCCAGCAGTCTAAACCGGTGGCTAGCGGACTACGAGCAGTACTTC. Protein: CASSLNRWLADYEQYF.

This clone was seen once. In nucleotides, the CDR3 is TGTGCCAGTTCTATAGCGGGGGGCCGTTCATCCTCAGATACGCAGTATTTT. This gives the protein CASSIAGGRSSSDTQYF. The chain carries TRBV19 and TRBJ2-3, with 10 bases aligning to TRBD2. CDR3 size: 17 residues. Germline CDR1 LNHDA, CDR2 SQIVND (reference sequence). V dropped 8 bases and J dropped 4; count of bases not matched to a gene: 15.

The rearrangement links TRBV6-1 to TRBJ2-7; D not certain. With 8 bases removed from V and 0 bases from J, the gap between germline ends came to 11 bases. Germline CDR1 reads MNHNS; CDR2 reads SASEGT. The CDR3 is made up of 13 amino acids. CDR3 sequence reads: CASESTVSYEQYF. The CDR3 nucleotides are TGTGCCAGCGAGTCCACAGTCTCCTACGAGCAGTACTTC.

The V gene is TRBV28, the J gene TRBJ1-5; D not resolved. Germline V gene sequence: CDR1 MDHEN, CDR2 SYDVKM. Trimming pared 3 bases from V and 7 bases from J, leaving 7 bases between. The CDR3 has 12 amino acids. DNA for the CDR3: TGTGCCAGCAGTTTGTGGCCGCAGCCCCAGCATTTT. Residues: CASSLWPQPQHF.